The 28 T cell receptor beta chains below come from one sample, sequenced in a study of blood T cell repertoires in COVID-19. The method was immunoSEQ multiplex PCR; TCRdb's version includes in-frame clones alone and lacks a portion of them. The sample consists of tens of thousands of clones, approximately 76% of them appearing once. Specimen: peripheral blood. The receptor set was obtained from a man aged 65 to 85 with active or convalescent COVID-19.

In regard to this clone: An end of the junction does not agree with germline; a read error may underlie this. The chain has TRBV7-7 and TRBJ2-5, with TRBD2 matching 7 bases. Germline V CDR1 and CDR2: SSHAT, FNYEAQ (reference sequence). This CDR3 has 14 residues. As DNA, the CDR3 is TGTGCTAGCAGCTCTACTAGCGACGGAGAGACCCAGTACTTC. Translation: CASSSTSDGETQYF.

J is TRBJ1-2 and V is TRBV28; 7 positions match TRBD1. The V gene end was trimmed by 4 bases and the J gene end by 8 bases; junction bases not matched to a gene: 7. Germline V gene data show CDR1 as MDHEN and CDR2 as SYDVKM. The CDR3 length is 13 residues. The CDR3 nucleotides read TGTGCCAGCAGTTCTGAGGGGGCTAGGGGCTACACCTTC. It encodes CASSSEGARGYTF.

There are a few counts of this clone. The chain has TRBV24-1 and TRBJ2-7, with 8 bases fitting TRBD2. CDR1 is KGHDR and CDR2 is SFDVKD in the germline V gene. There are 15 residues in the CDR3. Trimming removed 2 bases from V and 4 bases from J; junction bases left unmatched: 6. Here the CDR3 DNA reads TGTGCCACCAGTGATTCGGGAGGGATTGGATACGAGCAGTACTTC. Residues: CATSDSGGIGYEQYF.

This rearrangement joins TRBV3-1 (or the pseudogene TRBV3-2) to TRBJ2-4; D gene unclear. Germline loops: CDR1 LGHDT, CDR2 YNNKEL (reference sequence). This CDR3 has 17 amino acids. Trimming removed 0 bases from V and 0 bases from J, with 12 bases in between. In DNA form, the CDR3 reads TGTGCCAGCAGCCAAGATTTGTCCTACCTAGCCAAAAACATTCAGTACTTC. The encoded protein is CASSQDLSYLAKNIQYF.

The chain joins TRBV4-2 to TRBJ2-1; TRBD1 agrees at 9 bases. CDR3 length equals 16 residues. The germline V gene encodes CDR1 LGHNA and CDR2 YNFKEQ. Trimming removed 3 bases from V and 8 bases from J; junction bases left unmatched: 11. The CDR3 DNA reads as TGTGCCAGCAGCCAGGGGGCCGGGACAGGGTTCGATGAGCAGTTCTTC. It translates to CASSQGAGTGFDEQFF.

This clone has just a few counts. V usage is TRBV18 and J usage is TRBJ1-5; maybe TRBD1 (6 bases). V lost 3 bases and J lost 3, with 15 bases in between. CDR1 is KGHSH and CDR2 is LQKENI in the germline V gene. CDR3 length: 16 amino acids. CDR3 nucleotides: TGTGCCAGCTCACCCAAAGGACAGAACTTCAATCAGCCCCAGCATTTT. This codes for CASSPKGQNFNQPQHF.

The V and J genes are TRBV5-3 and TRBJ2-5; D remains unclear. TRBV5-3 is noted as an ORF with a role that remains uncertain. The V end lost 4 bases, the J end lost 0 bases, and 19 bases lay between the germline ends. This CDR3 is built from 17 residues. CDR3 residues: CARSPYRKRPYQETQYF. The CDR3 DNA sequence: TGTGCCAGAAGCCCATACCGGAAGCGACCGTACCAAGAGACCCAGTACTTC.

The chain employs TRBV6-5 and TRBJ1-5; D possibly corresponds to TRBD1 (5 bases). Per germline, CDR1 MNHEY and CDR2 SVGAGI. The length of the CDR3 is 13 residues. V was trimmed by 8 bases and J by 3 bases, leaving 11 bases between them. This chain's CDR3 is CASWGGVNQPQHF. In DNA form, the CDR3 reads TGTGCCAGCTGGGGAGGGGTCAATCAGCCCCAGCATTTT.

The rearrangement joins TRBV10-3 to TRBJ2-2; a weak D match, TRBD2 (6 bases). Germline V lookup: CDR1 ENHRY, CDR2 SYGVKD. Trimming pared 3 bases from V and 1 base from J, leaving 15 bases between. The CDR3 is made up of 17 amino acids. CDR3 sequence reads: CAISEREVALNTGELFF. The CDR3 DNA reads as TGTGCCATCAGTGAAAGGGAGGTTGCCCTGAACACCGGGGAGCTGTTTTTT.

The CDR3 nucleotides are TGTGCCAGCACACACCGAGACAGGAACTATGGCTACACCTTC. It is translated as CASTHRDRNYGYTF. The gene calls are TRBV6-5 and TRBJ1-2; tentatively, D is TRBD1 (6 bases). Germline CDR1 and CDR2: MNHEY and SVGAGI. V gave up 7 bases and J gave up 2 bases, with 14 bases separating them. The CDR3 runs to 14 residues.

This clone was picked up one time. The CDR3 DNA follows: TGTGCCAGCAGTGAAGCAGACAGTACGCAGTATTTT. The encoded protein is CASSEADSTQYF. J is TRBJ2-3 and V is TRBV2, with D possibly being TRBD1 (5 bases). V shed 0 bases and J shed 8 bases, with 6 bases lying between them. The CDR3 is 12 amino acids. CDR1 SNHLY and CDR2 FYNNEI come from the germline V gene.

The gene calls are TRBV29-1 and TRBJ2-7, with 10 bases matching TRBD2. V lost 3 bases and J lost 3; bases outside the gene matches: 17. The germline V gene has CDR1 SQVTM and CDR2 ANQGSEA. This CDR3 is 18 amino acids long. CDR3 sequence (DNA): TGCAGCGTTGACCCGAAGGGTTTAGCTAGCGGGGGTATCTACGAGCAGTACTTC. Translating it yields CSVDPKGLASGGIYEQYF.

This clone was detected once. The chain carries TRBV29-1 and TRBJ1-5; 9 bases map to TRBD1. The germline gives CDR1 SQVTM, CDR2 ANQGSEA. Trimming cost V 4 bases and J 2 bases; bases outside gene matches: 0. The CDR3 has 13 amino acids. In DNA form, the CDR3 reads TGCAGCGTTGGGACAGGGGGCAATCAGCCCCAGCATTTT. Its translation is CSVGTGGNQPQHF.

V usage is TRBV5-1 and J usage is TRBJ2-5; 7 bases line up with TRBD2. The germline CDR1 and CDR2 sequences are SGHRS and YFSETQ. J was trimmed by 5 bases and V by 4 bases; bases with no gene match: 8. The CDR3 length is 14 residues. CDR3 amino acids: CASSPGLVWETQYF. The DNA for the CDR3 is TGCGCCAGCAGCCCTGGACTAGTCTGGGAGACCCAGTACTTC.

The chain has TRBV5-1 and TRBJ2-5; 8 positions match TRBD2. From germline, CDR1 is SGHRS and CDR2 YFSETQ. Trimming cost V 4 bases and J 1 base; bases outside gene matches: 6. CDR3 length: 15 residues. CDR3 amino acids: CASSVPTSAQETQYF. The DNA for the CDR3 is TGCGCCAGCAGCGTGCCGACTAGCGCCCAAGAGACCCAGTACTTC.

CDR3 sequence: CASSRWTGVEQFF. In nucleotides, the CDR3 is TGTGCCAGCAGTAGGTGGACAGGGGTTGAGCAGTTCTTC. The chain joins TRBV28 to TRBJ2-1; TRBD1 aligns across 9 bases. The germline CDR1 and CDR2 sequences are MDHEN and SYDVKM. The CDR3 runs to 13 residues. The V segment lost 5 bases and the J segment 9 bases; nucleotides outside the gene matches: 5.

V and J are TRBV27 and TRBJ2-1, with TRBD2 matching over 9 bases. The CDR3 is 16 amino acids. Germline CDR1 is MNHEY and CDR2 is SMNVEV (reference sequence). The V gene end was trimmed by 2 bases and the J gene end by 3 bases; junction bases not matched to a gene: 5. CDR3 DNA: TGTGCCAGCAGTTTACGGCGGGGGGGTATCTACAATGAGCAGTTCTTC. Its protein is CASSLRRGGIYNEQFF.

The chain has TRBV2 and TRBJ2-5; D is possibly TRBD1 (5 bases). The V end was cut by 6 bases, the J end by 5 bases, with 16 bases between. The CDR3 has 14 residues. Germline-derived CDR1 and CDR2 are SNHLY and FYNNEI. CDR3 amino acids: CASRSDSIRETQYF. As DNA, the CDR3 is TGTGCCAGCAGATCCGACAGTATCCGGGAGACCCAGTACTTC.

The CDR3 DNA reads as TGTGCCAGCAGCTCACAGGAGACTGAAGCTTTCTTT. It translates to CASSSQETEAFF. The J gene is TRBJ1-1, the V gene TRBV7-9; a possible D gene is TRBD1 (5 bases). CDR1 is SEHNR and CDR2 is FQNEAQ in the germline V gene (reference sequence). This CDR3 is 12 amino acids long. V lost 4 bases and J 5 bases, leaving 8 bases between the germline ends.

The chain couples TRBV6-5 to TRBJ1-6; 9 nucleotides match TRBD1. The CDR3 is made up of 16 amino acids. Trimming cost V 2 bases and J 7 bases; bases outside gene matches: 6. Germline V gene sequence: CDR1 MNHEY, CDR2 SVGAGI. CDR3 bases: TGTGCCAGCAGTTACGGGACAGGGTTTGGAAATTCACCCCTCCACTTT. It yields the protein CASSYGTGFGNSPLHF.

The rearrangement joins TRBV28 to TRBJ1-5, with D maybe TRBD1 (5 bases). This CDR3 has 15 amino acids. Germline V lookup: CDR1 MDHEN, CDR2 SYDVKM. Trimming took 4 bases from V and 4 from J, leaving 14 bases between them. The CDR3 DNA reads as TGTGCCAGCAGTTCGGGACTGCGGGGGAATCAGCCCCAGCATTTT. Its translation is CASSSGLRGNQPQHF.

The CDR3 here is CASSDPVTYGYTF. In nucleotides, the CDR3 is TGTGCCAGCAGCGACCCAGTTACCTATGGCTACACCTTC. V and J are TRBV6-4 and TRBJ1-2; no reliable D call. The ends were cut back, 6 bases at V and 4 bases at J, with 12 bases in the middle. The germline CDR1 and CDR2 sequences are MRHNA and SNTAGT. This CDR3 comprises 13 residues.

The chain links TRBV18 to TRBJ1-4; D is possibly TRBD1 (6 bases). Trimming stripped 4 bases from V and 6 bases from J, with 12 bases between. The CDR3 is made up of 14 amino acids. The germline gives CDR1 KGHSH, CDR2 LQKENI. The DNA of the CDR3 is TGTGCCAGCTCACGCAGGGGAACGGATGAAAAACTGTTTTTT. It is translated as CASSRRGTDEKLFF.

J is TRBJ2-7 and V is TRBV6-2 or TRBV6-3, with 8 bases aligning to TRBD1. Germline CDR1 MNHEY, CDR2 SVGEGT. The J segment lost 4 bases and the V segment lost 2 bases, leaving 13 bases of the junction unmatched. This CDR3 is 17 amino acids long. The CDR3 DNA is TGTGCCAGCAGTTACCAATCCCAGGGGGCATCTACTTACGAGCAGTACTTC. This codes for CASSYQSQGASTYEQYF.

The J gene is TRBJ1-1, the V gene TRBV23-1, with D perhaps TRBD1 (6 bases). TRBV23-1 is assigned to the ORF class and has an uncertain function. The CDR3 is made up of 16 amino acids. V lost 2 bases, J lost 4 bases, and 17 bases lay in between. The CDR3 is CASSQRWGRGRTEAFF. The CDR3, as DNA: TGCGCCAGCAGTCAACGTTGGGGGCGCGGGCGCACTGAAGCTTTCTTT.

The CDR3 reads CASSRGTSGYEQYF. The CDR3 DNA is TGTGCCAGCAGCCGCGGGACTAGCGGCTACGAGCAGTACTTC. V gene TRBV4-2 combines with J gene TRBJ2-7, with 11 bases fitting TRBD2. V shed 4 bases and J 3 bases; nucleotides not matched to a gene: 2. CDR3 length: 14 residues. CDR1 LGHNA and CDR2 YNFKEQ come from the germline V gene.

The chain recombines TRBV5-1 with TRBJ1-1; D gene ambiguous. This CDR3 has 14 amino acids. Germline V CDR1 and CDR2: SGHRS, YFSETQ. Between the trimmed V and J ends, which lost 1 base and 3 bases, there was a span of 10 bases. CDR3 protein: CASSLYGSHTEAFF. CDR3 bases: TGCGCCAGCAGCTTGTACGGGTCGCACACTGAAGCTTTCTTT.

As concerns this clone: Other DNA sequences in the same sample also yield this CDR3. The V call is TRBV28, the J call TRBJ1-2; D is perhaps TRBD1 (5 bases). The CDR3 has 12 residues. The ends were cut back, 3 bases at V and 5 bases at J, with 7 bases in the middle. The V gene's germline CDR1 is MDHEN and CDR2 SYDVKM. CDR3 sequence reads: CASSLGGYGYTF. CDR3 DNA: TGTGCCAGCAGTTTGGGGGGGTATGGCTACACCTTC.